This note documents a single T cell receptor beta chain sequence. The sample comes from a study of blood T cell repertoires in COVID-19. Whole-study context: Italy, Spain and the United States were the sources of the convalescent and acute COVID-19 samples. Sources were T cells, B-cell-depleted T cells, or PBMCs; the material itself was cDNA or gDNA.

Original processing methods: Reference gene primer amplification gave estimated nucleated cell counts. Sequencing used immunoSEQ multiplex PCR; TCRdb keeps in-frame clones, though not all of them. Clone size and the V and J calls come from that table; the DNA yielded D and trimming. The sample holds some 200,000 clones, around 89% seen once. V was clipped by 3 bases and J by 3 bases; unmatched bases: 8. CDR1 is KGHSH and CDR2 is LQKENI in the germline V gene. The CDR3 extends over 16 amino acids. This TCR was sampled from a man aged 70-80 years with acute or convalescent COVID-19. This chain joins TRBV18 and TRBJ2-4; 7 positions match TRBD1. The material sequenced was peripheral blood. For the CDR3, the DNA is TGTGCCAGCTCACCGCCGGTCGGGGACAGCAAAAACATTCAGTACTTC. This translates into CASSPPVGDSKNIQYF.